This T cell receptor (beta chain) was obtained from a study of response to subunit inactivated influenza vaccine. MiXCR, run by TCRdb on the RT-PCR reads, gives a single entry per CDR3 protein. The sample lists more than 200,000 distinct CDR3 sequences; 9.5% to 15% were seen once. Germline CDR1 and CDR2: GTSNPN and SVGIG (reference sequence). V was pared by 1 base and J by 5 bases, with 12 bases between. The CDR3 runs 14 residues. This clonotype was seen more than once but under ten times. This specimen was non-naive T cells sorted from PBMCs, taken less than 15 days before vaccination. The chain links TRBV30 to TRBJ2-1, with D uncertain. The sequence derives from a man in his fifties who received an inactivated influenza vaccine. Written as DNA, the CDR3 is TGTGCCTGGAGTGGGCGGAGTACCCACAATGAGCAGTTCTTC. This sequence encodes CAWSGRSTHNEQFF.